This TCR beta chain was obtained from a study of control samples from healthy donors and cancer patients (dated by TCRdb to the early 2020s). The CDR3 numbers 13 residues from cysteine through phenylalanine. The only DNA kept is the CDR3, 39 bases in frame from the first base. CDR1 and CDR2 are read off the germline V gene as WSHSY and SAAADI. V loses 10 bases at its end and J loses 8 bases; junction bases beyond the gene matches: 13. This clone has only one observation. Its antigen specificity is not known. No much larger clone exists at a distance of one base, and base qualities are not known. Library prep was done by the immunoSEQ multiplex PCR assay. Held by TCRdb, this immuneACCESS table contains in-frame sequences only and omits some clones. Under half of the omission traces to an unresolved V gene where checked; the cause of the rest is unknown. A total of over 150,000 clones appear in this sample, around 90% of them only once. The ten largest clones represent around 1.5% of the sample.

Sequencing input: blood. The rearranged chain carries TRBV10-2 and TRBJ1-2, with 7 central nucleotides matching TRBD1. The receptor's source is a man aged 30-40 years in good health. The nucleotide sequence reads TGCGCCATCACCCCTACAGGGGAAAGAGGCTACACCTTC. The translation is CAITPTGERGYTF.